A selection of T cell receptor beta chains follows, all from one sample in a study of blood T cell repertoires in COVID-19. Assay used: immunoSEQ multiplex PCR; TCRdb lists only in-frame clones, some missing. The sample carries some 270,000 clones, 80% to 90% recorded once. Sequencing input: PBMCs or T cells enriched from blood (not recorded which). The receptors stem from a woman aged 45-59 years who had been exposed to COVID-19. Both conserved end residues are part of each CDR3. The order of the fields is D gene, clone size, J gene, V gene, CDR3 protein, CDR3 DNA. A D gene is named only where the DNA matches it firmly. A clone size is listed for some rows: how often the clone was seen (once, few, many), or a class if it is expanded.

D gene: TRBD1; clone size: NA; J gene: TRBJ1-2; V gene: TRBV10-3; CDR3 protein: CATGQGILGGYTF; CDR3 DNA: TGTGCCACCGGACAGGGGATATTAGGTGGCTACACCTTC
D gene: TRBD1; clone size: NA; J gene: TRBJ2-1; V gene: TRBV5-1; CDR3 protein: CASSSGQGAWNEQFF; CDR3 DNA: TGCGCCAGCAGCTCCGGACAGGGGGCCTGGAATGAGCAGTTCTTC
D gene: NA; clone size: NA; J gene: TRBJ2-5; V gene: TRBV25-1; CDR3 protein: CASSEDSQETQYF; CDR3 DNA: TGTGCCAGCAGTGAAGACAGTCAAGAGACCCAGTACTTC
D gene: TRBD1; clone size: NA; J gene: TRBJ1-1; V gene: TRBV28; CDR3 protein: CASIRQGGTEAFF; CDR3 DNA: TGTGCCAGCATCAGACAGGGGGGCACTGAAGCTTTCTTT
D gene: TRBD1; clone size: few; J gene: TRBJ2-7; V gene: TRBV7-2; CDR3 protein: CASSSQDRAYEQYF; CDR3 DNA: TGTGCCAGCAGCTCTCAGGACAGGGCCTACGAGCAGTACTTC
D gene: TRBD2; clone size: few; J gene: TRBJ2-1; V gene: TRBV5-1; CDR3 protein: CASSLGAGGLILANEQFF; CDR3 DNA: TGCGCCAGCAGCTTGGGAGCGGGGGGGCTCATTCTCGCAAATGAGCAGTTCTTC
D gene: TRBD1; clone size: NA; J gene: TRBJ1-2; V gene: TRBV19; CDR3 protein: CASSIRTGSGYTF; CDR3 DNA: TGTGCCAGTAGTATCAGGACAGGCTCTGGCTACACCTTC
D gene: NA; clone size: few; J gene: TRBJ2-5; V gene: TRBV3-1/TRBV3-2; CDR3 protein: CASSQVLRGAGETQYF; CDR3 DNA: TGTGCCAGCAGCCAAGTCCTTCGGGGGGCAGGGGAGACCCAGTACTTC
D gene: TRBD1; clone size: few; J gene: TRBJ2-2; V gene: TRBV6-5; CDR3 protein: CASRGQGALTGELFF; CDR3 DNA: TGTGCCAGCAGGGGGCAGGGGGCTTTGACCGGGGAGCTGTTTTTT
D gene: TRBD2; clone size: NA; J gene: TRBJ2-1; V gene: TRBV10-2; CDR3 protein: CASSGGVGEQFF; CDR3 DNA: TGCGCCAGCAGCGGGGGGGTGGGCGAGCAGTTCTTC
D gene: NA; clone size: NA; J gene: TRBJ1-1; V gene: TRBV6-5; CDR3 protein: CASMNSYTEAFF; CDR3 DNA: TGTGCCAGCATGAACAGTTACACTGAAGCTTTCTTT
D gene: NA; clone size: NA; J gene: TRBJ1-1; V gene: TRBV7-9; CDR3 protein: CASSSGVTEAFF; CDR3 DNA: TGTGCCAGCAGCTCAGGGGTTACTGAAGCTTTCTTT
D gene: NA; clone size: NA; J gene: TRBJ2-2; V gene: TRBV11-2; CDR3 protein: CASSLKGKAGELFF; CDR3 DNA: TGTGCCAGCAGCTTAAAGGGGAAGGCCGGGGAGCTGTTTTTT
D gene: TRBD1; clone size: NA; J gene: TRBJ1-2; V gene: TRBV4-3; CDR3 protein: CASSQRAGTANYGYTF; CDR3 DNA: TGCGCCAGCAGCCAAAGGGCGGGGACAGCTAACTATGGCTACACCTTC
D gene: NA; clone size: NA; J gene: TRBJ1-2; V gene: TRBV10-3; CDR3 protein: CAIGGQTWVNYGYTF; CDR3 DNA: TGTGCCATCGGCGGACAGACCTGGGTTAACTATGGCTACACCTTC
D gene: NA; clone size: NA; J gene: TRBJ1-4; V gene: TRBV5-1; CDR3 protein: CASSLAATNEKLFF; CDR3 DNA: TGCGCCAGCAGCTTGGCTGCAACTAATGAAAAACTGTTTTTT
D gene: NA; clone size: once; J gene: TRBJ1-5; V gene: TRBV30; CDR3 protein: CAWSDPGTLGQPQHF; CDR3 DNA: TGTGCCTGGAGTGACCCCGGGACTTTGGGGCAGCCCCAGCATTTT
D gene: NA; clone size: NA; J gene: TRBJ2-2; V gene: TRBV29-1; CDR3 protein: CSVVEENTGELFF; CDR3 DNA: TGCAGCGTTGTGGAGGAAAACACCGGGGAGCTGTTTTTT
D gene: TRBD1; clone size: NA; J gene: TRBJ1-2; V gene: TRBV18; CDR3 protein: CASSPALRGQKGGYTF; CDR3 DNA: TGTGCCAGCTCACCAGCCCTAAGGGGGCAGAAGGGTGGCTACACCTTC
D gene: NA; clone size: NA; J gene: TRBJ2-2; V gene: TRBV18; CDR3 protein: CASAGTSNTGELFF; CDR3 DNA: TGTGCCAGCGCGGGGACCTCGAACACCGGGGAGCTGTTTTTT
D gene: NA; clone size: few; J gene: TRBJ1-1; V gene: TRBV12-5; CDR3 protein: CASASGEGNTEAFF; CDR3 DNA: TGTGCTAGTGCCTCAGGGGAAGGGAACACTGAAGCTTTCTTT
D gene: NA; clone size: NA; J gene: TRBJ1-1; V gene: TRBV4-1; CDR3 protein: CASSQGTCVSEAFF; CDR3 DNA: TGCGCCAGCAGCCAAGGGACTTGCGTATCTGAAGCTTTCTTT
D gene: TRBD2; clone size: NA; J gene: TRBJ2-3; V gene: TRBV13; CDR3 protein: CASGPAGGLTDTQYF; CDR3 DNA: TGTGCCAGCGGACCCGCGGGGGGACTCACAGATACGCAGTATTTT
D gene: NA; clone size: once; J gene: TRBJ2-1; V gene: TRBV13; CDR3 protein: CASSPRSLSYNEQFF; CDR3 DNA: TGTGCCAGCAGCCCCCGGTCCTTATCCTACAATGAGCAGTTCTTC
D gene: TRBD2; clone size: NA; J gene: TRBJ2-7; V gene: TRBV7-2; CDR3 protein: CASSPGLAGYSNSYEQYF; CDR3 DNA: TGTGCCAGCAGCCCAGGACTAGCGGGGTATTCAAACTCCTACGAGCAGTACTTC
D gene: TRBD2; clone size: NA; J gene: TRBJ2-5; V gene: TRBV7-9; CDR3 protein: CASSLLSGAQETQYF; CDR3 DNA: TGTGCCAGCAGCTTACTTAGCGGGGCCCAAGAGACCCAGTACTTC
D gene: TRBD1; clone size: NA; J gene: TRBJ2-7; V gene: TRBV6-5; CDR3 protein: CASVDPGQGAYEQYF; CDR3 DNA: TGTGCCAGCGTAGACCCGGGACAGGGGGCCTACGAGCAGTACTTC
D gene: TRBD2; clone size: NA; J gene: TRBJ2-1; V gene: TRBV7-9; CDR3 protein: CASTAGVNYNEQFF; CDR3 DNA: TGTGCCAGCACCGCGGGGGTAAACTACAATGAGCAGTTCTTC
D gene: NA; clone size: NA; J gene: TRBJ1-4; V gene: TRBV11-2; CDR3 protein: CASSSDRFNEKLFF; CDR3 DNA: TGTGCCAGCAGCTCAGACAGGTTTAATGAAAAACTGTTTTTT
D gene: TRBD1; clone size: NA; J gene: TRBJ2-6; V gene: TRBV2; CDR3 protein: CASSLRTGYTGANVLTF; CDR3 DNA: TGTGCCAGCAGTCTTCGGACAGGGTATACCGGGGCCAACGTCCTGACTTTC
D gene: TRBD1; clone size: NA; J gene: TRBJ2-7; V gene: TRBV7-9; CDR3 protein: CASSPTDRGDHEQYF; CDR3 DNA: TGTGCCAGCAGCCCAACCGACAGGGGAGACCACGAGCAGTACTTC
D gene: NA; clone size: NA; J gene: TRBJ2-7; V gene: TRBV7-9; CDR3 protein: CASSLSSPGIYEQYF; CDR3 DNA: TGTGCCAGCAGCTTATCCTCCCCCGGGATCTACGAGCAGTACTTC
D gene: TRBD1; clone size: NA; J gene: TRBJ1-2; V gene: TRBV19; CDR3 protein: CASGQGRGGYTF; CDR3 DNA: TGTGCCAGTGGACAGGGCAGAGGGGGCTACACCTTC
D gene: NA; clone size: NA; J gene: TRBJ2-2; V gene: TRBV5-1; CDR3 protein: CASSLDRAGTGELFF; CDR3 DNA: TGCGCCAGCAGCTTGGACAGGGCGGGCACCGGGGAGCTGTTTTTT
D gene: NA; clone size: NA; J gene: TRBJ1-4; V gene: TRBV5-1; CDR3 protein: CASSFSPQGRGEKLFF; CDR3 DNA: TGCGCCAGCAGCTTTTCCCCGCAGGGGCGGGGGGAAAAACTGTTTTTT
D gene: NA; clone size: NA; J gene: TRBJ1-1; V gene: TRBV30; CDR3 protein: CALEEDTEAFF; CDR3 DNA: TGTGCGCTAGAGGAGGACACTGAAGCTTTCTTT
D gene: TRBD1; clone size: NA; J gene: TRBJ2-7; V gene: TRBV18; CDR3 protein: CASSRTGYYEQYF; CDR3 DNA: TGTGCCAGCTCACGGACAGGTTACTACGAGCAGTACTTC
D gene: NA; clone size: NA; J gene: TRBJ2-4; V gene: TRBV3-1/TRBV3-2; CDR3 protein: CASIYRWRDKNIQYF; CDR3 DNA: TGTGCCAGCATCTATCGGTGGAGGGACAAAAACATTCAGTACTTC
D gene: NA; clone size: NA; J gene: TRBJ2-3; V gene: TRBV2; CDR3 protein: CASSPNRVEYF; CDR3 DNA: TGTGCCAGCAGCCCTAACAGGGTGGAGTATTTT
D gene: NA; clone size: NA; J gene: TRBJ1-6; V gene: TRBV27; CDR3 protein: CASSLFFDSFNSPLHF; CDR3 DNA: TGTGCCAGCAGTTTGTTCTTCGACAGTTTTAATTCACCCCTCCACTTT
D gene: NA; clone size: once; J gene: TRBJ1-1; V gene: TRBV7-2; CDR3 protein: CASSLGSPMNTEAFF; CDR3 DNA: TGTGCCAGCAGCTTAGGCTCACCTATGAACACTGAAGCTTTCTTT
D gene: TRBD1; clone size: NA; J gene: TRBJ1-5; V gene: TRBV5-5; CDR3 protein: CASSLRDRGPSSLNQPQHF; CDR3 DNA: TGTGCCAGCAGCTTGAGGGACAGGGGGCCGTCCTCTCTCAATCAGCCCCAGCATTTT
D gene: NA; clone size: NA; J gene: TRBJ1-2; V gene: TRBV4-1; CDR3 protein: CASSHPRTATKNTNYGYTF; CDR3 DNA: TGCGCCAGCAGCCATCCCCGGACAGCCACAAAAAACACTAACTATGGCTACACCTTC
D gene: NA; clone size: NA; J gene: TRBJ2-5; V gene: TRBV7-3; CDR3 protein: CASSLGVAQGQETQYF; CDR3 DNA: TGTGCCAGCAGCTTAGGGGTCGCACAGGGTCAAGAGACCCAGTACTTC
D gene: NA; clone size: few; J gene: TRBJ1-2; V gene: TRBV29-1; CDR3 protein: CSVVPAREGYTF; CDR3 DNA: TGCAGCGTTGTACCGGCCCGGGAGGGCTACACCTTC
D gene: NA; clone size: NA; J gene: TRBJ2-1; V gene: TRBV7-2; CDR3 protein: CASSLAGNSYNEQFF; CDR3 DNA: TGTGCCAGCAGCTTGGCGGGGAACTCCTACAATGAGCAGTTCTTC
D gene: NA; clone size: NA; J gene: TRBJ2-5; V gene: TRBV21-1; CDR3 protein: CASSNKRWETQYF; CDR3 DNA: TGTGCCAGCAGCAACAAGCGGTGGGAGACCCAGTACTTC
D gene: NA; clone size: once; J gene: TRBJ1-3; V gene: TRBV2; CDR3 protein: CASSQEAAGNTIYF; CDR3 DNA: TGTGCCAGCAGCCAGGAGGCGGCTGGAAACACCATATATTTT
D gene: NA; clone size: few; J gene: TRBJ1-1; V gene: TRBV12-3/TRBV12-4; CDR3 protein: CASSWALNTEAFF; CDR3 DNA: TGTGCCAGCAGTTGGGCCCTGAACACTGAAGCTTTCTTT
D gene: NA; clone size: once; J gene: TRBJ1-1; V gene: TRBV7-2; CDR3 protein: CASSLGRGLEAFF; CDR3 DNA: TGTGCCAGCAGCTTAGGTCGAGGGCTTGAAGCTTTCTTT
D gene: TRBD1; clone size: NA; J gene: TRBJ1-2; V gene: TRBV27; CDR3 protein: CASRSGQDNYGYTF; CDR3 DNA: TGTGCCAGCAGGTCGGGACAGGATAACTATGGCTACACCTTC
D gene: NA; clone size: NA; J gene: TRBJ1-1; V gene: TRBV6-5; CDR3 protein: CASSRTGMNTEAFF; CDR3 DNA: TGTGCCAGCAGTCGAACAGGGATGAACACTGAAGCTTTCTTT
D gene: NA; clone size: once; J gene: TRBJ1-2; V gene: TRBV6-5; CDR3 protein: CASSRARTDSYGYTF; CDR3 DNA: TGTGCCAGCAGTAGAGCCCGGACAGACTCCTATGGCTACACCTTC
D gene: NA; clone size: once; J gene: TRBJ1-1; V gene: TRBV16; CDR3 protein: CASSQGGGEAFF; CDR3 DNA: TGTGCCAGCAGTCAAGGGGGGGGTGAAGCTTTCTTT